Shown below are 6 T cell receptor beta chains from a single sample sequenced in a study of T cells in Graves' hyperthyroidism and ophthalmopathy. The TCR beta CDR3 regions underwent amplification using RNA transcripts as the source. The HTBI primer set served for first-round RT-PCR of the TCR CDR3. TCRdb passed the multiplex PCR reads through MiXCR, listing each CDR3 protein once. The data hold fewer than 500,000 distinct CDR3 sequences, with 13% observed a single time. The sequenced material came from blood. The receptors shown here come from a man aged 30 to 45 with Graves' hyperthyroidism that later progressed to Graves' ophthalmopathy.

This clonotype was found many times. This chain connects TRBV2 to TRBJ2-5; a weak D match, TRBD1 (5 bases). Per germline, CDR1 SNHLY and CDR2 FYNNEI. Trimming cost V 3 bases and J 4 bases, with 9 bases left between them. This CDR3 spans 13 amino acids. CDR3 DNA: TGTGCCAGCAGTGAGCGAAGGGGAGAGACCCAGTACTTC. Its translation: CASSERRGETQYF. Complete variable domain (other parts from reference TRBV2 and TRBJ2-5): EPEVTQTPSHQVTQMGQEVILRCVPISNHLYFYWYRQILGQKVEFLVSFYNNEISEKSEIFDDQFSVERPDGSNFTLKIRSTKLEDSAMYFCASSERRGETQYFGPGTRLLVL.

About this clonotype itself: This clone may be a read error of a much larger clone one base away. This chain joins TRBV28 and TRBJ1-4; tentative D call: TRBD1 (6 bases). Deletions cut 7 bases from V and 8 bases from J, with 20 bases between. CDR1 and CDR2 from the germline V gene are MDHEN and SYDVKM. CDR3 length equals 15 residues. The CDR3 region is CASNRAGGRSEKLFF. In DNA, the CDR3 is TGTGCCAGCAACCGGGCGGGGGGCAGGAGCGAAAAACTGTTTTTT.

J is TRBJ2-5 and V is TRBV4-2; the D gene is possibly TRBD2 (6 bases). CDR1 LGHNA and CDR2 YNFKEQ come from the germline V gene. The CDR3 extends over 15 amino acids. V was cut by 0 bases and J by 7 bases, with 15 bases left in between. The CDR3 spells CASSQDLGGVGTQYF. CDR3 in DNA: TGTGCCAGCAGCCAAGATTTGGGCGGGGTGGGGACCCAGTACTTC.

The rearrangement uses TRBV12-3 or TRBV12-4 and TRBJ1-5; the D is unclear. The CDR3 loop spans 13 amino acids. The germline V and J ends were trimmed by 7 bases and 5 bases, with 12 bases remaining between them. CDR3 nucleotide sequence: TGTGCCAGCACCCAAGATGGGGATCAGCCCCAGCATTTT. This encodes CASTQDGDQPQHF.

This clonotype was counted many times. The chain carries TRBV12-3 or TRBV12-4 and TRBJ1-1, with unresolved D. The CDR3 extends over 14 amino acids. Trimming left V 3 bases short and J 1 base short, with 9 bases between. CDR3 loop: CASSLWRSNTEAFF. CDR3 bases: TGTGCCAGCAGTTTGTGGCGGTCGAACACTGAAGCTTTCTTT.

This clonotype was recorded many times. The chain combines TRBV5-1 with TRBJ1-1; 7 bases map to TRBD1. V shed 0 bases and J 4 bases; nucleotides not matched to a gene: 6. The CDR3 sequence is 15 residues long. Germline loops: CDR1 SGHRS, CDR2 YFSETQ. Here the CDR3 reads CASSLVAGGGTEAFF. The DNA for the CDR3 is TGCGCCAGCAGCTTGGTGGCAGGGGGAGGCACTGAAGCTTTCTTT.